A selection of T cell receptor beta chains follows, all from one sample in a study of control samples from healthy donors and cancer patients. The protocol was immunoSEQ multiplex PCR, while the TCRdb copy is restricted to in-frame clones and leaves out a portion. The sample consists of 98,000 or so clones, almost 85% of them appearing once. The sample comprised blood. The receptors stem from a man aged 55-75 years in good health. CDR3s include the opening cysteine and the closing phenylalanine or tryptophan. Each record gives: V gene, D gene, J gene, clone size, CDR3 DNA, CDR3 protein. The D gene is left open where the match is weak. Expanded clones get a size class; other rows say once, few or many, or leave the size out.

v_call: TRBV24-1
d_call: TRBD2
j_call: TRBJ2-7
clone_size: NA
cdr3_nt: TGTGCCACCAGTGATTTAATCTCCTCCGGGGGAGGCTCAGCGGGGGGAAAGTACGAGCAGTACTTC
cdr3_aa: CATSDLISSGGGSAGGKYEQYF

v_call: TRBV5-1
d_call: TRBD1
j_call: TRBJ2-7
clone_size: once
cdr3_nt: TGCGCCAGCAGCTTAATGACAGGGGGGGAGTACGAGCAGTACTTC
cdr3_aa: CASSLMTGGEYEQYF

v_call: TRBV11-3
d_call: NA
j_call: TRBJ1-1
clone_size: NA
cdr3_nt: TGTGCCAGCAGCTCAACACACAGGGAGGACACTGAAGCTTTCTTT
cdr3_aa: CASSSTHREDTEAFF

v_call: TRBV6-5
d_call: NA
j_call: TRBJ1-1
clone_size: NA
cdr3_nt: TGTGCCAGCAGTTACGAAAGTTGGAACACTGAAGCTTTCTTT
cdr3_aa: CASSYESWNTEAFF

v_call: TRBV7-8
d_call: NA
j_call: TRBJ2-7
clone_size: NA
cdr3_nt: TGTGCCAGCAGCCAAGACCCACCAAGCTACGAGCAGTACTTC
cdr3_aa: CASSQDPPSYEQYF

v_call: TRBV6-5
d_call: TRBD1
j_call: TRBJ2-3
clone_size: NA
cdr3_nt: TGTGCCAGCAGCGTCCAGGGGGCCTACACAGATACGCAGTATTTT
cdr3_aa: CASSVQGAYTDTQYF

v_call: TRBV29-1
d_call: NA
j_call: TRBJ2-3
clone_size: NA
cdr3_nt: TGCAGCGTGGACCACAGGGTTCTGGAAGATACGCAGTATTTT
cdr3_aa: CSVDHRVLEDTQYF

v_call: TRBV5-4
d_call: TRBD1
j_call: TRBJ1-2
clone_size: once
cdr3_nt: TGTGCCAGCAGCTCCTTCGGCAGGGGGGGCGGCTACACCTTC
cdr3_aa: CASSSFGRGGGYTF

v_call: TRBV6-5
d_call: NA
j_call: TRBJ1-1
clone_size: NA
cdr3_nt: TGTGCCAGCAGACAACCCGGGACGCACACTGAAGCTTTCTTT
cdr3_aa: CASRQPGTHTEAFF

v_call: TRBV7-9
d_call: TRBD1
j_call: TRBJ1-3
clone_size: NA
cdr3_nt: TGTGCCAGCAGCTTAGACAGGGGGCCTGGAAACACCATATATTTT
cdr3_aa: CASSLDRGPGNTIYF

v_call: TRBV30
d_call: NA
j_call: TRBJ2-1
clone_size: NA
cdr3_nt: TGTGCCTGGAGTAAAAATGAGCAGTTCTTC
cdr3_aa: CAWSKNEQFF

v_call: TRBV12-3/TRBV12-4
d_call: TRBD2
j_call: TRBJ2-1
clone_size: few
cdr3_nt: TGTGCCAGCAGTCGCGGGGGCAATGAGCAGTTCTTC
cdr3_aa: CASSRGGNEQFF

v_call: TRBV2
d_call: NA
j_call: TRBJ1-3
clone_size: once
cdr3_nt: TGTGCCAGCAGTGAAGAAAATGGGTTCCTCTCTGGAAACACCATATATTTT
cdr3_aa: CASSEENGFLSGNTIYF

v_call: TRBV12-3/TRBV12-4
d_call: NA
j_call: TRBJ1-3
clone_size: NA
cdr3_nt: TGTGCCAGCAGTTTACTTGCTAACACCATATATTTT
cdr3_aa: CASSLLANTIYF

v_call: TRBV3-1/TRBV3-2
d_call: NA
j_call: TRBJ2-5
clone_size: NA
cdr3_nt: TGTGCCAGCAGCCAATATTCCCAGGCGGGCCTAGCCCAGTACTTC
cdr3_aa: CASSQYSQAGLAQYF

v_call: TRBV30
d_call: TRBD1
j_call: TRBJ1-5
clone_size: NA
cdr3_nt: TGTGCCTGGAGGGAAGGGACAGGCAATCAGCCCCAGCATTTT
cdr3_aa: CAWREGTGNQPQHF

v_call: TRBV19
d_call: TRBD1
j_call: TRBJ1-4
clone_size: NA
cdr3_nt: TGTGCCAGTACCTTGACAGGGAGGGGTGAAAAACTGTTTTTT
cdr3_aa: CASTLTGRGEKLFF